These 29 T cell receptor beta chains came from one sample sequenced in a study of OX40 agonist ivuxolimab in advanced cancers. Only in-frame clones appear in the TCRdb table, and some are missing; sequencing was by immunoSEQ multiplex PCR. The data show about 79,000 clones, about 84% seen once. The input for sequencing was CD4+ or CD8+ T cells sorted from blood, taken in a trial of the OX40 agonist ivuxolimab. Receptor source: an adult with an advanced solid tumor such as melanoma, head and neck, liver or kidney cancer.

The rearrangement uses TRBV18 and TRBJ1-1, with 10 bases identical to TRBD1. CDR1 is KGHSH and CDR2 is LQKENI in the germline V gene. After removal of 1 base from V and 0 bases from J, the junction contained 5 bases not matched to a gene. CDR3 length equals 17 residues. The CDR3 bases are TGTGCCAGCTCACCACGACAGGGGGCTCAGATGAACACTGAAGCTTTCTTT. It codes for CASSPRQGAQMNTEAFF.

The V gene is TRBV7-9, the J gene TRBJ1-1, with D possibly matching TRBD1 (5 bases). Germline V lookup: CDR1 SEHNR, CDR2 FQNEAQ (reference sequence). There are 16 residues in the CDR3. The ends were cut back, 2 bases at V and 0 bases at J, with 13 bases in the middle. CDR3: CASSLMGGGMNTEAFF. The CDR3 DNA follows: TGTGCCAGCAGCTTAATGGGCGGGGGAATGAACACTGAAGCTTTCTTT. Drawing the rest from reference TRBV7-9 and TRBJ1-1, the complete variable domain is DTGVSQNPRHKITKRGQNVTFRCDPISEHNRLYWYRQTLGQGPEFLTYFQNEAQLEKSRLLSDRFSAERPKGSFSTLEIQRTEQGDSAMYLCASSLMGGGMNTEAFFGQGTRLTVV.

The chain links TRBV7-8 to TRBJ2-5; the D is unclear. The CDR3 spans 14 residues. Deletions cut 3 bases from V and 2 bases from J, with 10 bases between. Germline V lookup: CDR1 SGHVS, CDR2 FQNEAQ. The CDR3 sequence: CASSFRALQETQYF. DNA for the CDR3: TGTGCCAGCAGCTTCCGGGCCTTACAAGAGACCCAGTACTTC.

The rearrangement joins TRBV23-1 to TRBJ2-5, with 8 positions matching TRBD1. The J call may be wrong; the DNA end is better matched by TRBJ2-7. TRBV23-1 is an ORF, with its function uncertain. The CDR3 is 15 amino acids. CDR3 region: CASSPPGQEGYEQYF. CDR3 bases: TGCGCCAGCAGTCCCCCGGGACAGGAGGGGTACGAGCAGTACTTC.

The table lists this clone with a few counts. V is TRBV29-1 and J is TRBJ1-5, with D unclear. Trimming removed 5 bases from V and 3 bases from J, with 11 bases in between. The germline V gene has CDR1 SQVTM and CDR2 ANQGSEA. The CDR3 totals 13 residues. In nucleotides, the CDR3 is TGCAGCGTTTCCCCCCGCCCCAATCAGCCCCAGCATTTT. Translation: CSVSPRPNQPQHF. Based on the CDR3 plus reference TRBV29-1 and TRBJ1-5, the full variable domain is SAVISQKPSRDICQRGTSLTIQCQVDSQVTMMFWYRQQPGQSLTLIATANQGSEATYESGFVIDKFPISRPNLTFSTLTVSNMSPEDSSIYLCSVSPRPNQPQHFGDGTRLSIL.

The CDR3 DNA follows: TGTGCCAGCTCACAACTAGCGGGAGGGCCAATGTTCCGGGAGACCCAGTACTTC. It translates to CASSQLAGGPMFRETQYF. This chain joins TRBV18 and TRBJ2-5; 13 bases map to TRBD2. The germline V gene encodes CDR1 KGHSH and CDR2 LQKENI. The CDR3 has 18 residues. V was clipped by 4 bases and J by 5 bases; unmatched bases: 13.

A few counts support this clone. CDR3 coding DNA: TGTGCCAGCAGCCAGATAGACGAGGGTTATGGCTACACCTTC. Protein sequence: CASSQIDEGYGYTF. The chain has TRBV7-9 and TRBJ1-2, with D hard to call. This CDR3 is built from 14 residues. V gave up 5 bases and J gave up 5 bases, with 15 bases separating them. In germline, CDR1 is SEHNR, CDR2 FQNEAQ (reference sequence).

This chain links TRBV7-2 with TRBJ2-6, with a weak D call TRBD2 (5 bases). The CDR3 runs 16 residues. The V gene lost 4 bases and the J gene lost 3 bases, with 13 bases spanning the gap. Germline CDR1 reads SGHTA; CDR2 reads FQGNSA. CDR3: CASSSRPGGGANVLTF. DNA of the CDR3: TGTGCCAGCAGCTCTCGTCCCGGAGGTGGGGCCAACGTCCTGACTTTC.

The rearrangement uses TRBV6-1 and TRBJ1-3; perhaps TRBD1 as D (6 bases). CDR3 length: 13 residues. V lost 7 bases to trimming and J lost 2 bases, with 9 bases between them. The V gene's germline CDR1 is MNHNS and CDR2 SASEGT. This chain's CDR3 is CASKRGPGNTIYF. The CDR3, as DNA: TGTGCCAGCAAACGGGGGCCTGGAAACACCATATATTTT.

This chain joins TRBV7-8 and TRBJ1-1; 11 bases match TRBD1. CDR3 length: 18 amino acids. V dropped 2 bases and J dropped 5; count of bases not matched to a gene: 13. The germline CDR1 and CDR2 sequences are SGHVS and FQNEAQ. The chain's CDR3 is CASSLTLLGQGAWTEAFF. In DNA, the CDR3 is TGTGCCAGCAGCTTAACCCTCCTCGGACAGGGGGCTTGGACTGAAGCTTTCTTT.

This clone ranks as medium-sized. The chain carries TRBV7-9 and TRBJ2-7; maybe TRBD2 (5 bases). Between the trimmed V and J ends, which lost 5 bases and 0 bases, there was a span of 8 bases. The CDR3 contains 13 residues. Germline V lookup: CDR1 SEHNR, CDR2 FQNEAQ (reference sequence). CDR3 protein: CASSDGLSYEQYF. DNA of the CDR3: TGTGCCAGCAGCGACGGACTCTCCTACGAGCAGTACTTC. Combining the CDR3 with reference TRBV7-9 and TRBJ2-7 gives the whole variable domain DTGVSQNPRHKITKRGQNVTFRCDPISEHNRLYWYRQTLGQGPEFLTYFQNEAQLEKSRLLSDRFSAERPKGSFSTLEIQRTEQGDSAMYLCASSDGLSYEQYFGPGTRLTVT.

This clone was observed a handful of times. This rearrangement joins TRBV10-3 to TRBJ1-6; D might be TRBD1 (6 bases). Germline-derived CDR1 and CDR2 are ENHRY and SYGVKD. The CDR3 is 14 residues long. With 3 bases removed from V and 9 bases from J, the gap between germline ends came to 12 bases. The CDR3 nucleotides read TGTGCCATCAGTGACCCAGGGGAGAGTTCACCCCTCCACTTT. This gives the protein CAISDPGESSPLHF.

This sequence joins TRBV29-1 and TRBJ1-1, with TRBD1 matching over 10 bases. In germline, CDR1 is SQVTM, CDR2 ANQGSEA. Germline trimming cut 7 bases from V and 3 bases from J; bases unmatched to any gene: 5. The CDR3 contains 13 residues. CDR3 protein: CSAGQGEYTEAFF. The CDR3 coding sequence is TGCAGCGCCGGACAGGGGGAGTACACTGAAGCTTTCTTT.

This chain uses TRBV9 with TRBJ2-1; 8 bases are shared with TRBD2. Germline V gene lookup returns CDR1 SGDLS and CDR2 YYNGEE. The CDR3 runs 15 residues. Unmatched junction bases numbered 5, after V lost 1 base and J lost 5 bases. As DNA, the CDR3 is TGTGCCAGCAGCGTACGAACTAGCGGAAACAATGAGCAGTTCTTC. Translating it yields CASSVRTSGNNEQFF.

This chain joins TRBV7-6 and TRBJ2-5, with 13 bases that match TRBD2. V dropped 5 bases and J dropped 4; count of bases not matched to a gene: 16. CDR3 size: 19 residues. Germline loops: CDR1 SGHVS, CDR2 FNYEAQ. The CDR3 here is CASSTRFGLAGELGETQYF. The CDR3 coding sequence is TGTGCCAGCAGCACGAGGTTCGGACTAGCGGGAGAATTGGGAGAGACCCAGTACTTC.

This clone came up a few times. V and J are TRBV6-1 and TRBJ1-1; D gene ambiguous. Germline V gives CDR1 MNHNS, CDR2 SASEGT. This CDR3 has 14 amino acids. The ends were cut back, 5 bases at V and 4 bases at J, with 14 bases in the middle. This CDR3 is CASSPLGESTEAFF. The DNA of the CDR3 is TGTGCCAGCAGTCCGCTTGGCGAGAGCACTGAAGCTTTCTTT.

The CDR3 here is CASSPSGGSTDTQYF. In DNA form, the CDR3 reads TGCGCCAGCAGTCCTAGCGGGGGGAGCACAGATACGCAGTATTTT. The chain joins TRBV10-1 to TRBJ2-3; 11 nucleotides line up with TRBD2. This CDR3 spans 15 amino acids. With V trimmed by 5 bases and J by 0 bases, 1 base remained unmatched. Germline CDR1 WNHNN, CDR2 SYGVQD (reference sequence).

V is TRBV11-1 and J is TRBJ1-5, with 8 positions matching TRBD1. Germline lookup yields CDR1 SGHAT and CDR2 FQDESV (reference sequence). V lost 5 bases to trimming and J lost 5 bases; unmatched junction nucleotides: 2. The CDR3 runs to 13 residues. Written as DNA, the CDR3 is TGTGCCAGCAGCCCGGACAGGGATCAGCCCCAGCATTTT. Translation: CASSPDRDQPQHF. Using reference TRBV11-1 and TRBJ1-5 for the parts outside the CDR3, the full variable domain is EAEVAQSPRYKITEKSQAVAFWCDPISGHATLYWYRQILGQGPELLVQFQDESVVDDSQLPKDRFSAERLKGVDSTLKIQPAELGDSAMYLCASSPDRDQPQHFGDGTRLSIL.

This chain joins TRBV5-1 and TRBJ1-1; D ambiguous. V lost 6 bases to trimming and J lost 4 bases, with 13 bases between them. The germline CDR1 and CDR2 sequences are SGHRS and YFSETQ. The CDR3 is 13 amino acids. The CDR3 DNA reads as TGCGCCAGCAAGGATCTCGACGGCACTGAAGCTTTCTTT. Encoded protein: CASKDLDGTEAFF.

This sequence joins TRBV7-3 and TRBJ2-1; 11 bases are a match to TRBD2. Germline values: CDR1 SGHTA, CDR2 FQGTGA. The CDR3 is made up of 16 amino acids. Losses at the gene ends were 2 bases for V and 7 bases for J; bases not matched to a gene: 7. The DNA for the CDR3 is TGTGCCAGCAGCTTAGATATAGCGGGAGGGAGAAATGAGCAGTTCTTC. Amino acid sequence: CASSLDIAGGRNEQFF. The full variable domain, completed using reference TRBV7-3 and TRBJ2-1, is GAGVSQTPSNKVTEKGKYVELRCDPISGHTALYWYRQSLGQGPEFLIYFQGTGAADDSGLPNDRFFAVRPEGSVSTLKIQRTERGDSAVYLCASSLDIAGGRNEQFFGPGTRLTVL.

This clone was recorded many times. CDR3 region: CASSIGQGLEANTGELFF. CDR3 coding DNA: TGTGCCAGTAGTATAGGACAGGGACTAGAAGCGAACACCGGGGAGCTGTTTTTT. The chain links TRBV19 to TRBJ2-2; TRBD2 is a possible D gene (8 bases). The V end was cut by 1 base, the J end by 0 bases, with 15 bases between. There are 18 residues in the CDR3. The V gene's germline CDR1 is LNHDA and CDR2 SQIVND (reference sequence).

The CDR3 nucleotides read TGTGCCAGCAGCTTAGAAGGACAACCAAACAATGAGCAGTTCTTC. It translates to CASSLEGQPNNEQFF. The V call is TRBV7-6, the J call TRBJ2-1; D possibly corresponds to TRBD1 (5 bases). Germline CDR1 reads SGHVS; CDR2 reads FNYEAQ. The CDR3 contains 15 residues. The V end lost 1 base, the J end lost 5 bases, and 12 bases lay between the germline ends.

This chain joins TRBV14 and TRBJ2-2; D gene unclear. Per germline, CDR1 SGHDN and CDR2 FVKESK. V lost 3 bases and J lost 2, with 13 bases in between. This CDR3 is built from 16 residues. The CDR3 here is CASSQGWKGNTGELFF. As DNA, the CDR3 is TGTGCCAGCAGCCAGGGGTGGAAGGGCAACACCGGGGAGCTGTTTTTT.

Only one count was recorded for this clone. This chain joins TRBV7-9 and TRBJ2-1; no reliable D call. The CDR3 is made up of 14 amino acids. Germline V gene data show CDR1 as SEHNR and CDR2 as FQNEAQ (reference sequence). V lost 5 bases and J lost 2, with 10 bases in between. The CDR3 DNA is TGTGCCAGCAGCCCTCTCAGAGCCTACAATGAGCAGTTCTTC. It encodes CASSPLRAYNEQFF.

The chain has TRBV10-2 and TRBJ1-1; 7 positions agree with TRBD1. This CDR3 contains 14 residues. Trimming removed 6 bases from V and 5 bases from J; junction bases left unmatched: 9. Germline V lookup: CDR1 WSHSY, CDR2 SAAADI. Here the CDR3 reads CASREAGGWTEAFF. The DNA for the CDR3 is TGCGCCAGCAGGGAGGCAGGGGGTTGGACTGAAGCTTTCTTT.

The V call is TRBV14, the J call TRBJ1-1, with D perhaps TRBD1 (6 bases). In germline, CDR1 is SGHDN, CDR2 FVKESK. The CDR3 extends over 16 amino acids. V was pared by 0 bases and J by 1 base, with 12 bases between. The CDR3 region has the DNA TGTGCCAGCAGCCAAGACCAGGGGACTTGGAACACTGAAGCTTTCTTT. Protein product: CASSQDQGTWNTEAFF.

This clone was found once. This chain connects TRBV19 to TRBJ1-1; D gene ambiguous. V lost 7 bases, J lost 0 bases, and 12 bases lay in between. This CDR3 region has 14 residues. In germline, CDR1 is LNHDA, CDR2 SQIVND (reference sequence). CDR3 protein: CASNSVGMNTEAFF. As DNA, the CDR3 is TGTGCCAGTAACTCGGTGGGCATGAACACTGAAGCTTTCTTT. The full variable domain, with the rest looked up from reference TRBV19 and TRBJ1-1, is DGGITQSPKYLFRKEGQNVTLSCEQNLNHDAMYWYRQDPGQGLRLIYYSQIVNDFQKGDIAEGYSVSREKKESFPLTVTSAQKNPTAFYLCASNSVGMNTEAFFGQGTRLTVV.

The rearrangement uses TRBV6-4 and TRBJ2-7; D remains unclear. This CDR3 spans 13 amino acids. Per germline, CDR1 MRHNA and CDR2 SNTAGT. V lost 3 bases, J lost 1 base, and 7 bases lay in between. This CDR3 reads CASSETVSYEQYF. Written as DNA, the CDR3 is TGTGCCAGCAGTGAGACGGTTTCCTACGAGCAGTACTTC.

The J gene is TRBJ1-1, the V gene TRBV10-3; a possible D gene is TRBD1 (6 bases). CDR1 is ENHRY, CDR2 SYGVKD, per germline. CDR3 length: 15 amino acids. Trimming cost V 5 bases and J 0 bases, with 13 bases left between them. The CDR3 DNA reads TGTGCCATCAGTTCGGCTACAGGGCTGAACACTGAAGCTTTCTTT. Translating gives CAISSATGLNTEAFF.